This T cell receptor beta chain emerged from a study of T-cell reconstitution after alpha-beta-depleted transplantation in children. In germline, CDR1 is SNHLY, CDR2 FYNNEI. The CDR3 length is 13 residues. V was cut by 7 bases and J by 5 bases, with 12 bases left in between. Worth noting for this clonotype: Its antigen remains unknown.

Study findings and constraints: Once a year had passed after transplant, T-cell counts and diversity came mostly from newly produced T cells. For some patients, TCRbeta diversity was high at day 60 because of recipient T cells and thymic progenitors that survived.

Molecular barcoding with unique molecular identifiers was used for the TCRbeta library. TCRdb ran MiXCR on the PCR reads and lists one entry per CDR3 protein. In the table there are around 440,000 distinct CDR3 sequences, around 15% of which are singletons. The receptor's source is a boy under three years old who had a stem cell transplant for Wiskott-Aldrich syndrome, so the T cells may come from the graft donor. Specimen: PBMCs, mostly from graft donor cells, collected 360 days after TCRalphabeta/CD19-depleted stem cell transplant. This chain uses TRBV2 with TRBJ2-1, with D possibly being TRBD1 (5 bases). The CDR3 DNA follows: TGTGCCAGCAACCAGGACACTAACAATGAGCAGTTCTTC. It is translated as CASNQDTNNEQFF.